Listed below are T cell receptor beta chains from one sample, sequenced in a study of T cell repertoires in cytomegalovirus infection. TCRdb itself ran the reads through MiXCR, one entry per CDR3 protein. The sample shows about 770,000 distinct CDR3 sequences, under 35% of them seen only once. No antigen has been identified for these receptors. Sample: cultured CD8+ T cells from PBMCs, taken from culture after CMV antigen stimulation. Source of these receptors: a human donor in good health (CMV status not recorded). Some clones in this sample may be carry-over from other donors' samples. Each CDR3 is given without its conserved first and last residue. Some rows mark clone size as missing; the rest say once, few, many or name a class of expanded clone.

clone size,V gene,CDR3 protein
-,TRBV20-1,SARDHGGTYNEQF
-,TRBV7-9,ASSAGTGPSTDTQY
-,TRBV6-2/TRBV6-3,ASSYSGLFRTGNTEAF
few,TRBV20-1,SARGTGIKEPQH
few,TRBV4-1,ASSQAQGAYYGYT
many,TRBV7-6,ASSRLHRLQETQY
-,TRBV4-3,ASSQGLQGHPYNEQF
many,TRBV7-2,ASSSRRGTVYYNEQF
many,TRBV12-3/TRBV12-4,ASSSLAGGERGWSYNEQF
-,TRBV7-9,ASSLEGTPKDEQF
-,TRBV6-6,ASSYPPGLALTEQY
-,TRBV24-1,ATSDQRNTDTQY
once,TRBV5-4,ASSLSQSREQF
-,TRBV6-8,ASSYSAPFSGANVLT
-,TRBV28,ASSLDTKSNYGYT
-,TRBV20-1,SGGSGARNEQF
-,TRBV10-3,AIRPGQGQFGETQY
-,TRBV7-3,ASSLYSNSPLH
-,TRBV7-4,ASSLGARYTEAF
few,TRBV12-3/TRBV12-4,ASSLVGGLKEKLF
many,TRBV4-1,ASSQERSIDEQF
many,TRBV4-1,ASSLLAGSQETQY
-,TRBV20-1,SASRQGASYNEQF
many,TRBV7-9,ASSLALGRYGYT
-,TRBV7-4,ASSSPLAVAYNEQF
-,TRBV5-4,ASSFGGVQETQY
-,TRBV9,ASSAWDSVNYGYT
few,TRBV10-2,ASSEVRGTSGAF
-,TRBV5-8,AAHKSTNEKLF
-,TRBV18,ASSPPLDDFSYEQY
few,TRBV12-3/TRBV12-4,ASSPGQGRYGYT
-,TRBV5-4,ASSFRTSGTGELF
-,TRBV9,ASSVTGESPNEKLF
-,TRBV6-5,ASSPDRLNEQF
-,TRBV6-1,ASSYHHPGDLKGTDMQY
-,TRBV6-6,ASSVGTGVGQPQH
-,TRBV20-1,SARDPSGVYGYT
many,TRBV7-9,ASSGRDRANYGYT